The 10 T cell receptor beta chains below all came from one sample that was sequenced in a study of blood T cell repertoires in COVID-19. Measured with immunoSEQ multiplex PCR; TCRdb has only the in-frame clones, and not every one. The sample has 95,000 or so clones, around 80% seen once. Sample: peripheral blood. The receptor source for this set is a human donor in a cohort sampled during active COVID-19.

The chain links TRBV11-2 to TRBJ1-5, with D uncertain. V was shortened by 5 bases and J by 7 bases, with 15 bases between the two germline ends. This CDR3 has 14 amino acids. Germline CDR1 SGHAT, CDR2 FQNNGV. The CDR3 DNA is TGTGCCAGCAGCAGAGGAGGGTTCGAACAGCCCCAGCATTTT. Translation: CASSRGGFEQPQHF.

The rearrangement uses TRBV3-1 (or the pseudogene TRBV3-2) and TRBJ2-1; TRBD2 aligns across 8 bases. In germline, CDR1 is LGHDT, CDR2 YNNKEL (reference sequence). With V trimmed by 1 base and J by 3 bases, 8 bases remained unmatched. This CDR3 has 17 amino acids. The CDR3 loop reads CASSQVGRGAHYNEQFF. The CDR3, as DNA: TGTGCCAGCAGCCAAGTCGGGAGGGGCGCACACTACAATGAGCAGTTCTTC.

The rearrangement links TRBV18 to TRBJ2-7, with 10 positions matching TRBD2. Germline CDR1 is KGHSH and CDR2 is LQKENI. The trim removed 1 base at V and 3 bases at J, leaving 6 bases unmatched. The CDR3 runs to 16 residues. The CDR3 sequence is CASSPRISGRLYEQYF. In DNA form, the CDR3 reads TGTGCCAGCTCACCACGGATTAGCGGGAGGCTCTACGAGCAGTACTTC.

This clone has a single count. This chain connects TRBV10-2 to TRBJ1-2, with 9 bases aligning to TRBD1. The CDR3 extends over 15 amino acids. In germline, CDR1 is WSHSY, CDR2 SAAADI. V lost 4 bases, J lost 2 bases, and 5 bases stayed unmatched. CDR3 sequence (DNA): TGCGCCAGCAGTGCGGGACAGGGAGTAAACTATGGCTACACCTTC. Encoded protein: CASSAGQGVNYGYTF.

This rearrangement joins TRBV15 to TRBJ2-2, with 15 bases lining up with TRBD2. The junction had 2 bases not matched to a gene; V was cut back by 5 bases and J by 7 bases. The CDR3 has 15 amino acids. CDR1 is LNHNV and CDR2 is YYDKDF in the germline V gene (reference sequence). CDR3 protein: CATSGLAGGRGELFF. The CDR3, as DNA: TGTGCCACCAGCGGACTAGCGGGGGGGCGCGGGGAGCTGTTTTTT.

The J gene is TRBJ2-7, the V gene TRBV2; maybe TRBD1 (8 bases). Germline values: CDR1 SNHLY, CDR2 FYNNEI. V was trimmed by 6 bases and J by 0 bases, leaving 21 bases between them. The CDR3 has 17 residues. The CDR3 DNA follows: TGTGCCAGCAGCCGCCGGGGGGACAGGTCCAGCTCCTACGAGCAGTACTTC. This encodes CASSRRGDRSSSYEQYF.

This sequence joins TRBV10-2 and TRBJ1-1; TRBD1 matches at 7 bases. The V gene's germline CDR1 is WSHSY and CDR2 SAAADI. The J segment lost 7 bases and the V segment lost 6 bases, leaving 11 bases of the junction unmatched. CDR3 length: 14 amino acids. The CDR3 loop reads CASRGTAGNDEAFF. Written as DNA, the CDR3 is TGCGCCAGCAGAGGGACAGCCGGTAATGATGAAGCTTTCTTT.

A single count supports this clone. The chain uses TRBV18 and TRBJ2-3; maybe TRBD1 (6 bases). Germline lookup yields CDR1 KGHSH and CDR2 LQKENI. The CDR3 is 15 residues long. V was pared by 3 bases and J by 2 bases, with 12 bases between. CDR3: CASSPKQGNTDTQYF. In DNA form, the CDR3 reads TGTGCCAGCTCACCCAAACAGGGCAACACAGATACGCAGTATTTT. Filled out from reference TRBV18 and TRBJ2-3, the complete variable domain reads NAGVMQNPRHLVRRRGQEARLRCSPMKGHSHVYWYRQLPEEGLKFMVYLQKENIIDESGMPKERFSAEFPKEGPSILRIQQVVRGDSAAYFCASSPKQGNTDTQYFGPGTRLTVL.

The CDR3 nucleotides read TGTGCCAGCAGGAGGACTGAAAATAGCAATCAGCCCCAGCATTTT. Protein sequence: CASRRTENSNQPQHF. The chain uses TRBV2 and TRBJ1-5, with D unclear. V lost 6 bases to trimming and J lost 0 bases, with 12 bases between them. This CDR3 contains 15 residues. The germline V gene has CDR1 SNHLY and CDR2 FYNNEI.

The rearrangement uses TRBV19 and TRBJ1-5; a possible D gene is TRBD1 (6 bases). The CDR3 totals 13 residues. Trimming left V 5 bases short and J 4 bases short, with 9 bases between. Per the germline V gene, CDR1 is LNHDA and CDR2 is SQIVND (reference sequence). The CDR3 DNA reads TGTGCCAGTAGTCCCCAGGGGAATCAGCCCCAGCATTTT. Translating gives CASSPQGNQPQHF. The complete variable domain, with remaining parts taken from reference TRBV19 and TRBJ1-5, reads DGGITQSPKYLFRKEGQNVTLSCEQNLNHDAMYWYRQDPGQGLRLIYYSQIVNDFQKGDIAEGYSVSREKKESFPLTVTSAQKNPTAFYLCASSPQGNQPQHFGDGTRLSIL.